A selection of T cell receptor beta chains follows, all from one sample in a study of blood T cell repertoires in COVID-19. Clones were sequenced by immunoSEQ multiplex PCR, and TCRdb holds only the in-frame ones, with some missing. Counted here are about 200,000 clones, approximately 87% occurring once; the ten biggest clones make up 5.5% to 8%. What was sequenced was peripheral blood. All receptors come from a man aged 55-75 years who had recovered from COVID-19. CDR3s include the opening cysteine and the closing phenylalanine or tryptophan. Each record gives: V gene, J gene, D gene, clone size, CDR3 DNA, CDR3 protein. D genes are given only for firm matches. The size of a clone is reported for some rows only, either as once, few or many, or as a class for expanded clones.

V: TRBV9
J: TRBJ2-2
D: TRBD1
size: NA
DNA: TGTGCCAGCAGGGCAGGGGGCGCGGTCCCCGGGGAGCTGTTTTTT
CDR3: CASRAGGAVPGELFF

V: TRBV9
J: TRBJ2-5
D: TRBD2
size: NA
DNA: TGTGCCAGCAGCGAACGACTAGCGGGATTACGAGAGACCCAGTACTTC
CDR3: CASSERLAGLRETQYF

V: TRBV5-1
J: TRBJ2-7
D: TRBD1
size: NA
DNA: TGCGCCAGCAGCTTACCGGGACAGGGTACCTACGAGCAGTACTTC
CDR3: CASSLPGQGTYEQYF

V: TRBV5-1
J: TRBJ1-3
D: NA
size: many
DNA: TGCGCCAGCAGCTTGTCGGGTTTCCCTGGAAACACCATATATTTT
CDR3: CASSLSGFPGNTIYF

V: TRBV7-2
J: TRBJ1-6
D: TRBD1
size: NA
DNA: TGTGCCAGCAGCCCGCGACAGGGGGGATCAGGTTCACCCCTCCACTTT
CDR3: CASSPRQGGSGSPLHF

V: TRBV27
J: TRBJ1-5
D: NA
size: once
DNA: TGTGCCAGCAGCCCCCGTCCGGGAGGCAGCAATCAGCCCCAGCATTTT
CDR3: CASSPRPGGSNQPQHF

V: TRBV30
J: TRBJ1-4
D: NA
size: NA
DNA: TGTGCCTGGAACGGGGTCGGAGGTGAAAAACTGTTTTTT
CDR3: CAWNGVGGEKLFF

V: TRBV28
J: TRBJ1-4
D: NA
size: NA
DNA: TGTGCCAGCATAGGGCCACAGGGCTTACGGGAAAAACTGTTTTTT
CDR3: CASIGPQGLREKLFF

V: TRBV4-3
J: TRBJ1-2
D: NA
size: NA
DNA: TGCGCCAGCAGCCCTTCCTATCCCGTCTATGGCTACACCTTC
CDR3: CASSPSYPVYGYTF

V: TRBV20-1
J: TRBJ2-7
D: NA
size: NA
DNA: TGCAGTGCTAGTGATCCCCTCTACGAGCAGTACTTC
CDR3: CSASDPLYEQYF

V: TRBV5-1
J: TRBJ2-7
D: TRBD1
size: NA
DNA: TGCGCCAGCAGCTCGGGACAGTCGCTCTCCTACGAGCAGTACTTC
CDR3: CASSSGQSLSYEQYF

V: TRBV7-8
J: TRBJ2-1
D: TRBD2
size: NA
DNA: TGTGCCAGCAGCCGTAGCGGGGGGAACTCCTACAATGAGCAGTTCTTC
CDR3: CASSRSGGNSYNEQFF

V: TRBV24-1
J: TRBJ2-7
D: TRBD2
size: once
DNA: TGTGCCACCAGTGACCCAACTAGCGGGAGTCTCTCCATATCCTACGAGCAGTACTTC
CDR3: CATSDPTSGSLSISYEQYF

V: TRBV3-1/TRBV3-2
J: TRBJ2-2
D: NA
size: NA
DNA: TGTGCCAGCAGCCAAGGAGGGTCCGGGGAGCTGTTTTTT
CDR3: CASSQGGSGELFF

V: TRBV5-1
J: TRBJ2-1
D: TRBD2
size: NA
DNA: TGCGCCAGCAGCTTGCGGACTAGCGGGGGAAGCTCCTACAATGAGCAGTTCTTC
CDR3: CASSLRTSGGSSYNEQFF

V: TRBV5-1
J: TRBJ1-1
D: TRBD1
size: NA
DNA: TGCGCCAGCAGCGGGAGACAGGGGAAGAACACTGAAGCTTTCTTT
CDR3: CASSGRQGKNTEAFF

V: TRBV23-1
J: TRBJ1-5
D: NA
size: NA
DNA: TGCGCCAGCAGTCAACCGGGGGACAATCAGCCCCAGCATTTT
CDR3: CASSQPGDNQPQHF

V: TRBV25-1
J: TRBJ2-3
D: NA
size: NA
DNA: TGTGCCAGCAGTGGAACACATCCGGGACACAGCACAGATACGCAGTATTTT
CDR3: CASSGTHPGHSTDTQYF

V: TRBV5-4
J: TRBJ2-7
D: TRBD1
size: NA
DNA: TGTGCCAGCAGGGTAACAGGGGGCGGGTACGAGCAGTACTTC
CDR3: CASRVTGGGYEQYF

V: TRBV5-4
J: TRBJ2-1
D: TRBD2
size: NA
DNA: TGTGCCAGCAGTGTTGGCGGGAGGAGATACAATGAGCAGTTCTTC
CDR3: CASSVGGRRYNEQFF

V: TRBV13
J: TRBJ2-3
D: NA
size: few
DNA: TGTGCCAGCAGCTTCGGGGGAGATACGCAGTATTTT
CDR3: CASSFGGDTQYF

V: TRBV5-5
J: TRBJ1-2
D: TRBD1
size: NA
DNA: TGTGCCAGCAGCTTCGAGGGACAGGGGGCTGGGTATGGCTACACCTTC
CDR3: CASSFEGQGAGYGYTF

V: TRBV30
J: TRBJ1-2
D: NA
size: NA
DNA: TGTGCCTGGAGTGAGACAGGCTATGGCTACACCTTC
CDR3: CAWSETGYGYTF

V: TRBV7-9
J: TRBJ1-2
D: NA
size: NA
DNA: TGTGCCAGCGGGGAGGGTGAGGGGAGAAGAGGGTACACCTTC
CDR3: CASGEGEGRRGYTF

V: TRBV7-9
J: TRBJ1-2
D: NA
size: once
DNA: TGTGCCAGCAGCGGACAGTTCTATGGCTACACCTTC
CDR3: CASSGQFYGYTF

V: TRBV9
J: TRBJ1-2
D: TRBD1
size: NA
DNA: TGTGCCAGCAGCGCAGGGGGCGCGGTATACGGCTACACCTTC
CDR3: CASSAGGAVYGYTF

V: TRBV18
J: TRBJ2-5
D: NA
size: NA
DNA: TGTGCCAGCTCACCACCGCGGGGGCCGAGGGGAGAGACCCAGTACTTC
CDR3: CASSPPRGPRGETQYF

V: TRBV3-1/TRBV3-2
J: TRBJ2-3
D: NA
size: NA
DNA: TGTGCCAGCAGCCAAGCCGGCGGGGGCACAGATACGCAGTATTTT
CDR3: CASSQAGGGTDTQYF

V: TRBV5-1
J: TRBJ2-1
D: NA
size: NA
DNA: TGCGCCAGCAGCTTGGTGGCAGGGAAAGGGGAAAATGAGCAGTTCTTC
CDR3: CASSLVAGKGENEQFF

V: TRBV9
J: TRBJ2-1
D: NA
size: NA
DNA: TGTGCCAGCAGCGTTTGGGACACCGGCTCCTACAATGAGCAGTTCTTC
CDR3: CASSVWDTGSYNEQFF

V: TRBV18
J: TRBJ1-5
D: NA
size: NA
DNA: TGTGCCAGCTCACCCAGCGGCGGGGATCAGCCCCAGCATTTT
CDR3: CASSPSGGDQPQHF

V: TRBV3-1/TRBV3-2
J: TRBJ1-5
D: TRBD1
size: NA
DNA: TGTGCCAGCAGCCCGACGGACAGGGGAGGGGGTCAGCCCCAGCATTTT
CDR3: CASSPTDRGGGQPQHF

V: TRBV5-1
J: TRBJ2-5
D: TRBD2
size: once
DNA: TGCGCCAGCAGCTTACTAGCGGGGACTCAAGAGACCCAGTACTTC
CDR3: CASSLLAGTQETQYF

V: TRBV6-5
J: TRBJ1-3
D: TRBD1
size: few
DNA: TGTGCCAGCAGTTATTCGGACAGGGGGGGAAACACCATATATTTT
CDR3: CASSYSDRGGNTIYF

V: TRBV6-1
J: TRBJ2-1
D: NA
size: NA
DNA: TGTGCCAGCAGTGAGGCGGGACGCTCCTACAATGAGCAGTTCTTC
CDR3: CASSEAGRSYNEQFF

V: TRBV28
J: TRBJ2-7
D: TRBD2
size: NA
DNA: TGTGCCAGCAGGCCCCCCGGGACTAGCGGGGGGGCCTACGAGCAGTACTTC
CDR3: CASRPPGTSGGAYEQYF

V: TRBV18
J: TRBJ2-5
D: TRBD1
size: NA
DNA: TGTGCCAGCTCGGTGGGACAGGGGATAAAGACCCAGTACTTC
CDR3: CASSVGQGIKTQYF

V: TRBV18
J: TRBJ1-1
D: NA
size: NA
DNA: TGTGCCAGCTCACTGCGGTCTAGAGGCGACACTGAAGCTTTCTTT
CDR3: CASSLRSRGDTEAFF

V: TRBV5-4
J: TRBJ2-1
D: NA
size: NA
DNA: TGTGCCAGCAGCTTAGGAGCTACCGGTGAGCAGTTCTTC
CDR3: CASSLGATGEQFF

V: TRBV9
J: TRBJ2-3
D: NA
size: NA
DNA: TGTGCCAGCAGCGTACAGCTAGGATTTAGCACAGATACGCAGTATTTT
CDR3: CASSVQLGFSTDTQYF

V: TRBV9
J: TRBJ2-3
D: NA
size: NA
DNA: TGTGCCAGCAGCGTAGATGAGGGAACTAGCACAGATACGCAGTATTTT
CDR3: CASSVDEGTSTDTQYF

V: TRBV6-5
J: TRBJ1-1
D: NA
size: NA
DNA: TGTGCCAGCAGGTTGGGGAGTTGGGCCAACACTGAAGCTTTCTTT
CDR3: CASRLGSWANTEAFF